The 28 T cell receptor beta chains below all came from one sample that was sequenced in a study of T cells in Graves' hyperthyroidism and ophthalmopathy. Amplification of TCR beta CDR3 regions used RNA as the template. The HTBI primer set served for first-round RT-PCR of the TCR CDR3. MiXCR was run by TCRdb on the multiplex PCR reads, yielding one entry per CDR3 protein. The repertoire includes some 270,000 distinct CDR3 sequences, 10% to 15% of them detected once, and 7.5% to 8% sits in the top ten. Sequenced input: blood. These receptors originate from a woman in her thirties with Graves' hyperthyroidism that later progressed to Graves' ophthalmopathy.

This clonotype was recorded many times. The V and J genes are TRBV11-2 and TRBJ2-3; 8 bases map to TRBD2. V gave up 5 bases and J gave up 3 bases; unmatched junction bases: 10. Germline V gene lookup returns CDR1 SGHAT and CDR2 FQNNGV. The CDR3 is 16 amino acids. CDR3 sequence: CASSLLLAVGTDTQYF. CDR3 nucleotide sequence: TGTGCCAGCAGCCTACTACTAGCGGTGGGGACAGATACGCAGTATTTT.

This clonotype came up many times. The chain carries TRBV2 and TRBJ2-7; TRBD1 agrees at 7 bases. V was pared by 2 bases and J by 2 bases, with 9 bases of the junction left unmatched. Germline values: CDR1 SNHLY, CDR2 FYNNEI. The CDR3 sequence is 16 residues long. The CDR3 coding sequence is TGTGCCAGCAGTGAATGGGCGGACAGGACCGCCTACGAGCAGTACTTC. It encodes CASSEWADRTAYEQYF. The entire variable domain, with the rest obtained from reference TRBV2 and TRBJ2-7, is as follows: EPEVTQTPSHQVTQMGQEVILRCVPISNHLYFYWYRQILGQKVEFLVSFYNNEISEKSEIFDDQFSVERPDGSNFTLKIRSTKLEDSAMYFCASSEWADRTAYEQYFGPGTRLTVT.

This clonotype occurred many times. This chain connects TRBV18 to TRBJ1-1, with 7 bases identical to TRBD1. The CDR3 contains 16 residues. After removal of 3 bases from V and 1 base from J, the junction contained 8 bases not matched to a gene. Germline V gene sequence: CDR1 KGHSH, CDR2 LQKENI. CDR3 loop: CASSPLRGLGNTEAFF. The DNA for the CDR3 is TGTGCCAGCTCACCCCTCAGGGGGTTGGGGAACACTGAAGCTTTCTTT.

This clonotype was picked up many times. The chain uses TRBV6-2 or TRBV6-3 and TRBJ2-1; no definite D call. Trimming pared 0 bases from V and 5 bases from J, leaving 11 bases between. Germline lookup yields CDR1 MNHEY and CDR2 SVGEGT. This CDR3 spans 15 amino acids. This chain's CDR3 is CASSYSKALHNEQFF. CDR3 DNA: TGTGCCAGCAGTTACTCGAAAGCGCTACACAATGAGCAGTTCTTC.

Ten or more counts support this clonotype. The V call is TRBV13, the J call TRBJ2-7; perhaps D is TRBD1 or TRBD2 (5 bases each). CDR1 is PRHDT and CDR2 is FYEKMQ in the germline V gene (reference sequence). The germline V and J ends were trimmed by 2 bases and 2 bases, with 10 bases remaining between them. The CDR3 sequence is 14 residues long. CDR3 sequence: CASSLFGGTYEQYF. The CDR3 DNA follows: TGTGCCAGCAGCTTATTTGGGGGAACCTACGAGCAGTACTTC.

Only a few counts were recorded for this clonotype. The V and J genes are TRBV4-1 and TRBJ2-3; D ambiguous. Germline V lookup: CDR1 MGHRA, CDR2 YSYEKL. CDR3 length equals 14 residues. V lost 4 bases to trimming and J lost 1 base, with 9 bases between them. This CDR3 reads CASSPQWGTDTQYF. The CDR3, as DNA: TGCGCCAGCAGCCCCCAATGGGGCACAGATACGCAGTATTTT.

This clonotype was seen many times. CDR3 loop: CSAKAGEIPYNEQFF. Here the CDR3 DNA reads TGCAGTGCTAAGGCGGGAGAGATTCCCTACAATGAGCAGTTCTTC. The J gene is TRBJ2-1, the V gene TRBV20-1; 7 bases line up with TRBD2. CDR3 length equals 15 residues. Trimming cost V 4 bases and J 2 bases; bases outside gene matches: 8. The germline CDR1 and CDR2 sequences are DFQATT and SNEGSKA (reference sequence).

This clonotype has a count of ten or more. This chain connects TRBV30 to TRBJ2-6, with 11 bases lining up with TRBD1. The CDR3 covers 17 residues. The V gene's germline CDR1 is GTSNPN and CDR2 SVGIG (reference sequence). V lost 1 base and J lost 2; bases outside the gene matches: 4. The CDR3 nucleotides are TGTGCCTGGAGTGCGGACAGGGGGCTGACTGGGGCCAACGTCCTGACTTTC. This translates into CAWSADRGLTGANVLTF.

The chain recombines TRBV5-4 with TRBJ1-2, with a weak D call TRBD1 (5 bases). The CDR3 is 14 amino acids. The V end was cut by 0 bases, the J end by 6 bases, with 12 bases between. Germline CDR1 reads SGHNT; CDR2 reads YYREEE (reference sequence). CDR3 in DNA: TGTGCCAGCAGCTTGGTCACCAGGGAGGATGGCTACACCTTC. It specifies CASSLVTREDGYTF.

The V and J genes are TRBV6-1 and TRBJ2-2; no reliable D call. From germline, CDR1 is MNHNS and CDR2 SASEGT. V was pared by 6 bases and J by 4 bases, with 15 bases between. The CDR3 length is 15 residues. For the CDR3, the DNA is TGTGCCAGCAGGGATGATGCTGGTGGCACCGGGGAGCTGTTTTTT. Its translation: CASRDDAGGTGELFF.

In its sample, this clonotype was seen many times. This chain joins TRBV19 and TRBJ1-5; D call uncertain. The germline V gene encodes CDR1 LNHDA and CDR2 SQIVND (reference sequence). This CDR3 is 15 amino acids long. V lost 6 bases, J lost 2 bases, and 14 bases lay in between. The CDR3 loop is CASRSRWGGNQPQHF. The DNA for the CDR3 is TGTGCCAGTAGGAGTCGATGGGGTGGCAATCAGCCCCAGCATTTT. The whole variable domain, remainder taken from reference TRBV19 and TRBJ1-5, is DGGITQSPKYLFRKEGQNVTLSCEQNLNHDAMYWYRQDPGQGLRLIYYSQIVNDFQKGDIAEGYSVSREKKESFPLTVTSAQKNPTAFYLCASRSRWGGNQPQHFGDGTRLSIL.

A remark on this clonotype: A much larger clone differs from this one at a single base, so this may be a read error. This chain links TRBV20-1 with TRBJ1-6, with 7 bases that match TRBD1. Germline CDR1 reads DFQATT; CDR2 reads SNEGSKA (reference sequence). V shed 6 bases, J shed 3 bases, and the junction held 8 bases outside the gene matches. The CDR3 totals 15 residues. The CDR3 reads CSARTGSCYNSPLHF. In DNA form, the CDR3 reads TGCAGTGCAAGGACAGGAAGCTGCTATAATTCACCCCTCCACTTT.

There are a few counts of this clonotype. V gene TRBV19 combines with J gene TRBJ1-4, with TRBD1 identical over 7 bases. The CDR3 loop spans 15 amino acids. After removal of 5 bases from V and 8 bases from J, the junction contained 11 bases not matched to a gene. Germline V gene sequence: CDR1 LNHDA, CDR2 SQIVND (reference sequence). Written as DNA, the CDR3 is TGTGCCAGTAGTCGGAGGTCAGGGGGGGACGAAAAACTGTTTTTT. Translated: CASSRRSGGDEKLFF.

V gene TRBV28 combines with J gene TRBJ1-1, with TRBD1 matching 9 bases. J gave up 0 bases and V 10 bases, and 12 bases lay outside the gene matches. CDR3 length: 16 amino acids. Germline CDR1 and CDR2: MDHEN and SYDVKM. CDR3 protein: CATLPPGQGLNTEAFF. DNA of the CDR3: TGTGCCACCCTCCCCCCGGGACAGGGCTTGAACACTGAAGCTTTCTTT.

This clonotype came up many times. V is TRBV6-5 and J is TRBJ2-7, with 7 nucleotides matching TRBD1. Germline CDR1 and CDR2: MNHEY and SVGAGI. The CDR3 is 13 residues long. Germline trimming cut 1 base from V and 6 bases from J; bases unmatched to any gene: 3. The CDR3 bases are TGTGCCAGCAGTTACTATGACAGGGTCGAGCAGTACTTC. It is translated as CASSYYDRVEQYF.

In this sample, this clonotype turned up many times. V usage is TRBV10-3 and J usage is TRBJ2-7, with TRBD2 as a possible D gene (5 bases). Trimming removed 7 bases at V and 3 bases at J, with 19 bases between. The CDR3 is 15 amino acids. Germline lookup yields CDR1 ENHRY and CDR2 SYGVKD. The CDR3 nucleotides read TGTGCCATCAAATCTGACCGGGATCCCTACTACGAGCAGTACTTC. The encoded protein is CAIKSDRDPYYEQYF.

This clonotype has a count of ten or more. V usage is TRBV2 and J usage is TRBJ2-3; 7 bases map to TRBD1. Germline CDR1 is SNHLY and CDR2 is FYNNEI. Trimming removed 6 bases from V and 0 bases from J; junction bases left unmatched: 12. CDR3 length: 17 amino acids. The CDR3 bases are TGTGCCAGCAGAGCCGGACAGGCGACGCTTAGCACAGATACGCAGTATTTT. Encoded protein: CASRAGQATLSTDTQYF.

This clonotype has at least ten counts. The chain recombines TRBV18 with TRBJ1-1; tentatively, D is TRBD1 (6 bases). Trimming shortened V by 8 bases and J by 8 bases, and 24 bases separated the two germline ends. The CDR3 totals 15 residues. From germline, CDR1 is KGHSH and CDR2 LQKENI. The DNA of the CDR3 is TGTGCCAGCATATATACAGGGATCGTAGCCATAGAAGCTTTCTTT. Protein sequence: CASIYTGIVAIEAFF.

This clonotype was recorded at least ten times. This sequence joins TRBV2 and TRBJ1-3, with D unresolved. Germline V gives CDR1 SNHLY, CDR2 FYNNEI. V was pared by 4 bases and J by 1 base, with 8 bases between. The CDR3 runs to 14 residues. DNA for the CDR3: TGTGCCAGCAGTGCCGAACGGTCTGGAAACACCATATATTTT. Its protein product is CASSAERSGNTIYF.

This clonotype was seen ten or more times. V and J are TRBV20-1 and TRBJ2-7; 9 bases fit TRBD1. Germline V gives CDR1 DFQATT, CDR2 SNEGSKA (reference sequence). There are 15 residues in the CDR3. V lost 5 bases, J lost 2 bases, and 10 bases stayed unmatched. CDR3 loop: CSAQDTGGWTYEQYF. DNA of the CDR3: TGCAGTGCTCAGGATACAGGGGGCTGGACCTACGAGCAGTACTTC.

This clonotype was seen ten or more times. This chain uses TRBV7-2 with TRBJ2-5, with D perhaps matching TRBD1 or TRBD2 (7 bases each). With 2 bases removed from V and 5 bases from J, the gap between germline ends came to 15 bases. The germline V gene encodes CDR1 SGHTA and CDR2 FQGNSA. The CDR3 extends over 15 amino acids. CDR3 amino acids: CASSLSAGGVETQYF. The CDR3 DNA follows: TGTGCCAGCAGCTTATCCGCAGGGGGGGTGGAGACCCAGTACTTC.

This clonotype was seen repeatedly, ten times or more. The rearrangement joins TRBV27 to TRBJ2-7; TRBD1 or TRBD2 may be the D gene (6 bases each). The CDR3 runs 17 residues. Germline V gives CDR1 MNHEY, CDR2 SMNVEV (reference sequence). Trimming took 5 bases from V and 2 from J, leaving 22 bases between them. The CDR3 DNA reads as TGTGCCAGCAGTCGGGGTAGGGGGGCGCCAACCGCCTACGAGCAGTACTTC. It translates to CASSRGRGAPTAYEQYF.

A few counts support this clonotype. This rearrangement joins TRBV29-1 to TRBJ2-6; possibly TRBD2 for D (5 bases). The CDR3 is 14 residues long. CDR1 and CDR2 from the germline V gene are SQVTM and ANQGSEA. Trimming cost V 1 base and J 1 base, with 5 bases left between them. CDR3 protein: CSVEGGSGANVLTF. CDR3 nucleotide sequence: TGCAGCGTTGAAGGAGGGTCTGGGGCCAACGTCCTGACTTTC.

This clonotype was detected many times. This rearrangement joins TRBV6-1 to TRBJ2-1; no firm D call. The germline V gene encodes CDR1 MNHNS and CDR2 SASEGT. V was trimmed by 8 bases and J by 9 bases, leaving 17 bases between them. This CDR3 contains 13 residues. CDR3: CASRAPGFGEQFF. CDR3 nucleotide sequence: TGTGCCAGCCGGGCCCCTGGATTTGGTGAGCAGTTCTTC.

This clonotype was observed at least ten times. The V gene is TRBV28, the J gene TRBJ2-7; D unresolved. The V gene's germline CDR1 is MDHEN and CDR2 SYDVKM. CDR3 length: 16 residues. Between the trimmed V and J ends, which lost 7 bases and 2 bases, there was a span of 21 bases. The CDR3 loop reads CASTTNPARPPYEQYF. CDR3 nucleotides: TGTGCCAGCACTACCAACCCGGCGCGGCCCCCCTACGAGCAGTACTTC.

Many counts were recorded for this clonotype. This chain connects TRBV5-1 to TRBJ2-1; the match to TRBD2 covers 7 bases. Germline V gene data show CDR1 as SGHRS and CDR2 as YFSETQ. V shed 3 bases, J shed 3 bases, and the junction held 6 bases outside the gene matches. The length of the CDR3 is 15 residues. The CDR3, as DNA: TGCGCCAGCAGCTACGCGGCGGGAGTCTACAATGAGCAGTTCTTC. Translated: CASSYAAGVYNEQFF.

There are many counts of this clonotype. The chain is built from TRBV5-1 and TRBJ2-2; TRBD2 might be the D (6 bases). Trimming took off 0 bases at V and 0 bases at J, with 6 bases between the two ends. Germline V lookup: CDR1 SGHRS, CDR2 YFSETQ. This CDR3 has 15 amino acids. DNA for the CDR3: TGCGCCAGCAGCTTGGTAGCGGCGAACACCGGGGAGCTGTTTTTT. This codes for CASSLVAANTGELFF.

The V and J genes are TRBV6-6 and TRBJ1-2; tentatively, D is TRBD1 (5 bases). Germline V gene data show CDR1 as MNHNY and CDR2 as SVGAGI (reference sequence). With 0 bases removed from V and 3 bases from J, the gap between germline ends came to 20 bases. The CDR3 has 18 residues. CDR3 region: CASSYSGGGEIAHYGYTF. CDR3 nucleotides: TGTGCCAGCAGTTACTCGGGGGGGGGGGAGATCGCCCACTATGGCTACACCTTC.